This record concerns one T cell receptor (beta chain) sequence. There is no known antigen for this receptor. Base qualities are not recorded, but no much larger clone differs from it by a single base. The library was prepared using the immunoSEQ multiplex PCR assay. TCRdb's version of the immuneACCESS table is confined to in-frame rearrangements and falls short of the full clone set. An unresolved V gene accounts for under half of the shortfall where checked; the remainder is of unknown origin. For this sample there are more than 6,500 clones; about 74% appear just once. About 1% of the sample comes from the top ten. From cysteine to phenylalanine, the CDR3 is 19 amino acids long. The only DNA kept is the CDR3, 57 bases in frame from the first base. From a lookup of the germline V gene (reference sequence), CDR1 and CDR2 are GTSNPN and SVGIG. V sheds 0 bases and J sheds 4 bases, leaving 27 bases between their ends.

This specimen comes from a study of cutaneous CD30+ T cell lymphoproliferative disorder and hepatitis E (dated by TCRdb to the late 2010s). This clonotype was sampled from a human donor with a cutaneous T cell lymphoproliferative disorder associated with hepatitis E virus. The sample consisted of blood. The sequence links TRBV30 to TRBJ1-2, with TRBD1 perhaps the D gene, on 6 matching bases. CDR3 region: CAWSVRTIRGGGWIYGYTF. The bases are TGTGCCTGGAGTGTAAGGACAATCAGGGGAGGAGGGTGGATCTATGGCTACACCTTC.